A single T cell receptor (beta chain) is shown here with its context. The protocol was immunoSEQ multiplex PCR, while the TCRdb copy is restricted to in-frame clones and leaves out a portion. The sample contains about 26,000 clones, 75% to 85% of which appear only once. The data are from a study of control samples from healthy donors and cancer patients. The V and J ends lost 6 bases and 1 base respectively, with 12 bases between them. The CDR3 loop spans 14 amino acids. Looked up from germline, CDR1 is MNHNY and CDR2 is SVGAGI (reference sequence). The sequence was obtained from a man in his sixties with colorectal cancer. The sample consisted of PBMCs. This chain joins TRBV6-6 and TRBJ1-1; possible D gene TRBD1, 5 bases. The CDR3 is CASRYGGSNTEAFF. CDR3 bases: TGTGCCAGCAGGTACGGGGGTTCGAACACTGAAGCTTTCTTT.